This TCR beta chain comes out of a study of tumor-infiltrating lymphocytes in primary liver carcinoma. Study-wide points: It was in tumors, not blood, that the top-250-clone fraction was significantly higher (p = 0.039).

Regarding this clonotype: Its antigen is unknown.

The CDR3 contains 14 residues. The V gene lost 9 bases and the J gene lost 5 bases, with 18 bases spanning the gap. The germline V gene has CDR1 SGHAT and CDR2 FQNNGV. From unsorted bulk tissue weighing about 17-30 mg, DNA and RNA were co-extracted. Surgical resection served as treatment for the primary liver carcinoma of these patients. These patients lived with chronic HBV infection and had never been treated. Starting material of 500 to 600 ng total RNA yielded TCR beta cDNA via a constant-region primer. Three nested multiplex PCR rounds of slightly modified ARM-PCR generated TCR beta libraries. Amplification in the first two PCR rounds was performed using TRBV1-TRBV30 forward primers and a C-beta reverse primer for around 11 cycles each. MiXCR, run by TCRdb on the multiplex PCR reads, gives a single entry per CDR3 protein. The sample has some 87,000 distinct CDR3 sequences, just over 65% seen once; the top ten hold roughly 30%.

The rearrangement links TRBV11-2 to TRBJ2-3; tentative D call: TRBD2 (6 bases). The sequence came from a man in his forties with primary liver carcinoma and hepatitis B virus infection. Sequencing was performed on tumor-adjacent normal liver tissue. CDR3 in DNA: TGTGCCAGGAGCCCCAGCATGCGGGGAGATACGCAGTATTTT. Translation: CARSPSMRGDTQYF.